This record concerns one T cell receptor (beta chain) sequence. The sample originates from a study of healthy donors' naive CD4 and CD8 T cells. The CDR3 is 15 residues long. Germline V lookup: CDR1 LNHNV, CDR2 YYDKDF (reference sequence). The germline V and J ends were trimmed by 5 bases and 6 bases, with 18 bases remaining between them. A linear amplification protocol produced the TCR libraries from roughly 550 ng of total RNA. TCRdb reprocessed the reads with MiXCR, giving one entry per CDR3 protein. The sample shows 200,000 or so distinct CDR3 sequences, under 85% of them seen only once. The sample consisted of naive CD4+ and CD8+ T cells sorted from blood, pooled from several donors. The origin of this receptor is a pool of human donors in good health; the sample pools cells from several healthy donors. V usage is TRBV15 and J usage is TRBJ2-3, with D perhaps being TRBD1 or TRBD2 (5 bases each). The DNA of the CDR3 is TGTGCCACCAGCGAGAGGGACCGAGCACATGATACGCAGTATTTT. Encoded protein: CATSERDRAHDTQYF.